These 30 T cell receptor beta chains were all obtained from the same sample, sequenced in a study of radiotherapy plus CTLA-4 blockade in lung cancer. Sequencing was performed with immunoSEQ multiplex PCR; in TCRdb, only in-frame clones are kept and a portion is missing. The sample gives about 97,000 clones, around 74% of which show up once; about 3% is in the top ten. Specimen: peripheral blood, collected from a patient treated with radiotherapy plus ipilimumab. These receptors all come from a human donor with non-small cell lung cancer who had a partial response to radiotherapy plus ipilimumab. Some clones in this sample may be carry-over from other donors' samples.

The rearrangement uses TRBV7-8 and TRBJ1-1; D unresolved. The length of the CDR3 is 15 residues. The V end was cut by 5 bases, the J end by 1 base, with 14 bases between. The germline CDR1 and CDR2 sequences are SGHVS and FQNEAQ. CDR3 sequence (DNA): TGTGCCAGCAGCGACATTTCATCAGGGAACACTGAAGCTTTCTTT. Protein product: CASSDISSGNTEAFF. The whole variable domain, remainder taken from reference TRBV7-8 and TRBJ1-1, is GAGVSQSPRYKVAKRGQDVALRCDPISGHVSLFWYQQALGQGPEFLTYFQNEAQLDKSGLPSDRFFAERPEGSVSTLKIQRTQQEDSAVYLCASSDISSGNTEAFFGQGTRLTVV.

This clone turned up a few times. V usage is TRBV7-6 and J usage is TRBJ1-6; 9 bases agree with TRBD1. The CDR3 consists of 15 residues. V lost 5 bases to trimming and J lost 7 bases; unmatched junction nucleotides: 6. Germline V gives CDR1 SGHVS, CDR2 FNYEAQ. The CDR3 protein is CASSKGTGLNSPLHF. The CDR3 coding sequence is TGTGCCAGCAGCAAAGGGACAGGGTTAAATTCACCCCTCCACTTT.

The chain combines TRBV2 with TRBJ1-2; TRBD1 might be the D (5 bases). Germline CDR1 is SNHLY and CDR2 is FYNNEI. This CDR3 has 14 amino acids. The V end lost 8 bases, the J end lost 7 bases, and 20 bases lay between the germline ends. This CDR3 reads CASPPGGEFGGYTF. CDR3 bases: TGTGCCAGCCCCCCCGGGGGGGAATTTGGTGGCTACACCTTC.

J is TRBJ2-7 and V is TRBV28, with D possibly matching TRBD2 (6 bases). The CDR3 loop spans 18 amino acids. Germline CDR1 reads MDHEN; CDR2 reads SYDVKM. The V end was cut by 4 bases, the J end by 0 bases, with 22 bases between. CDR3 nucleotides: TGTGCCAGCAGTTCATTCTCGGGTCGGGGGTATCGCTCCTACGAGCAGTACTTC. Translating gives CASSSFSGRGYRSYEQYF.

This clone counts as medium-sized. The rearrangement joins TRBV6-6 to TRBJ1-2, with D perhaps TRBD1 (6 bases). There are 14 residues in the CDR3. CDR1 and CDR2 from the germline V gene are MNHNY and SVGAGI (reference sequence). V was clipped by 6 bases and J by 7 bases, with 18 bases between them. The DNA for the CDR3 is TGTGCCAGCAGCATCCAAACAGGGCTGAGTGGCTACACCTTC. This gives the protein CASSIQTGLSGYTF.

The chain combines TRBV5-4 with TRBJ2-2; the match to TRBD1 covers 8 bases. CDR1 and CDR2 (germline): SGHNT, YYREEE (reference sequence). This CDR3 contains 15 residues. V lost 2 bases and J lost 5; bases outside the gene matches: 5. The CDR3 here is CASSFNRGRTGELFF. CDR3 DNA: TGTGCCAGCAGCTTCAACAGGGGGAGAACCGGGGAGCTGTTTTTT.

The J gene is TRBJ2-1, the V gene TRBV7-2, with 8 bases aligning to TRBD2. After removal of 9 bases from V and 0 bases from J, the junction contained 13 bases not matched to a gene. CDR3 length: 17 residues. CDR1 and CDR2 (germline): SGHTA, FQGNSA. The CDR3 bases are TGTGCCAGTCAGCGGGCGGGGGGCCGTGGCTCCTACAATGAGCAGTTCTTC. It translates to CASQRAGGRGSYNEQFF.

This sequence joins TRBV18 and TRBJ1-1; tentative D call: TRBD1 (5 bases). Germline V lookup: CDR1 KGHSH, CDR2 LQKENI. CDR3 size: 16 residues. V was trimmed by 0 bases and J by 3 bases, leaving 14 bases between them. The CDR3: CASSPPGTYTHTEAFF. Here the CDR3 DNA reads TGTGCCAGCTCACCACCGGGGACTTATACCCACACTGAAGCTTTCTTT.

The rearrangement joins TRBV7-9 to TRBJ1-2; D is perhaps TRBD1 (6 bases). The length of the CDR3 is 15 residues. V lost 4 bases and J lost 4, with 16 bases in between. Germline CDR1 SEHNR, CDR2 FQNEAQ (reference sequence). In DNA form, the CDR3 reads TGTGCCAGCAGCTCCACAGGGTATCTCCCCTATGGCTACACCTTC. It is translated as CASSSTGYLPYGYTF.

V usage is TRBV5-1 and J usage is TRBJ2-1; 12 bases are shared with TRBD2. This CDR3 has 18 residues. V trimming: 4 bases; J trimming: 0 bases; junction bases outside the gene matches: 8. The germline V gene has CDR1 SGHRS and CDR2 YFSETQ. The CDR3 DNA follows: TGCGCCAGCAGCAGGACTAGCGGGACACAGAGCTCCTACAATGAGCAGTTCTTC. Protein sequence: CASSRTSGTQSSYNEQFF.

This clone was found a few times. The rearrangement links TRBV6-5 to TRBJ1-1; D is unresolved. The CDR3 consists of 13 residues. Looked up from germline, CDR1 is MNHEY and CDR2 is SVGAGI. Trimming left V 5 bases short and J 2 bases short, with 9 bases between. The CDR3 loop reads CASSRNRNTEAFF. Written as DNA, the CDR3 is TGTGCCAGCAGTCGGAACAGAAACACTGAAGCTTTCTTT.

The V gene is TRBV7-8, the J gene TRBJ2-1, with D unresolved. Germline CDR1 reads SGHVS; CDR2 reads FQNEAQ. The CDR3 is 13 residues long. V was trimmed by 3 bases and J by 7 bases, leaving 10 bases between them. CDR3 coding DNA: TGTGCCAGCAGCTTGGTGCGGAAAAATGAGCAGTTCTTC. Protein product: CASSLVRKNEQFF.

This sequence joins TRBV2 and TRBJ1-4; TRBD1 matches 11 bases. Germline CDR1 and CDR2: SNHLY and FYNNEI. Losses at the gene ends were 6 bases for V and 1 base for J; bases not matched to a gene: 1. The length of the CDR3 is 15 residues. CDR3 amino acids: CASRGTGGTNEKLFF. CDR3 DNA: TGTGCCAGCAGGGGGACAGGGGGAACTAATGAAAAACTGTTTTTT. The whole variable domain, filled in from reference TRBV2 and TRBJ1-4, reads EPEVTQTPSHQVTQMGQEVILRCVPISNHLYFYWYRQILGQKVEFLVSFYNNEISEKSEIFDDQFSVERPDGSNFTLKIRSTKLEDSAMYFCASRGTGGTNEKLFFGSGTQLSVL.

This clone was recorded a few times. The chain joins TRBV6-5 to TRBJ1-1; D remains ambiguous. CDR3 length: 15 amino acids. CDR1 is MNHEY, CDR2 SVGAGI, per germline. The V end was cut by 2 bases, the J end by 1 base, with 11 bases between. The CDR3 nucleotides are TGTGCCAGCAGTTACACACATACAAAGAACACTGAAGCTTTCTTT. Translation: CASSYTHTKNTEAFF.

Written as DNA, the CDR3 is TGTGCCAGCAGCAAAGACGGCTCCTTTATGGGGCCCATGAACACTGAAGCTTTCTTT. The encoded protein is CASSKDGSFMGPMNTEAFF. The chain joins TRBV21-1 to TRBJ1-1; no DNA check was done on the table's D call, TRBD1. TRBV21-1 is noted as a pseudogene. CDR3 length: 19 residues.

This chain uses TRBV5-4 with TRBJ2-1; TRBD1 aligns across 7 bases. From germline, CDR1 is SGHNT and CDR2 YYREEE (reference sequence). The CDR3 covers 15 residues. The junction had 13 bases not matched to a gene; V was cut back by 6 bases and J by 7 bases. CDR3 sequence (DNA): TGTGCCAGCACCCTGACAGGGCGGTTATTGAATGAGCAGTTCTTC. As protein: CASTLTGRLLNEQFF. Combining the CDR3 with reference TRBV5-4 and TRBJ2-1 gives the whole variable domain ETGVTQSPTHLIKTRGQQVTLRCSSQSGHNTVSWYQQALGQGPQFIFQYYREEENGRGNFPPRFSGLQFPNYSSELNVNALELDDSALYLCASTLTGRLLNEQFFGPGTRLTVL.

J is TRBJ2-2 and V is TRBV28; D call uncertain. Per the germline V gene, CDR1 is MDHEN and CDR2 is SYDVKM. The ends were cut back, 6 bases at V and 1 base at J, with 9 bases in the middle. This CDR3 contains 14 residues. CDR3 sequence reads: CASRHYRNTGELFF. The CDR3 bases are TGTGCCAGCAGGCATTACAGGAACACCGGGGAGCTGTTTTTT.

The genes are TRBV18 and TRBJ2-5, with D possibly matching TRBD2 (6 bases). The CDR3 is 13 residues long. Germline CDR1 is KGHSH and CDR2 is LQKENI. With 1 base removed from V and 3 bases from J, the gap between germline ends came to 6 bases. In DNA form, the CDR3 reads TGTGCCAGCTCACCACGGACTAAAGAGACCCAGTACTTC. Its protein product is CASSPRTKETQYF. The full variable domain, with the rest looked up from reference TRBV18 and TRBJ2-5, is NAGVMQNPRHLVRRRGQEARLRCSPMKGHSHVYWYRQLPEEGLKFMVYLQKENIIDESGMPKERFSAEFPKEGPSILRIQQVVRGDSAAYFCASSPRTKETQYFGPGTRLLVL.

The rearrangement joins TRBV18 to TRBJ1-5; D ambiguous. V lost 3 bases, J lost 2 bases, and 8 bases lay in between. The length of the CDR3 is 14 residues. Germline CDR1 and CDR2: KGHSH and LQKENI. CDR3 region: CASSPRHGNQPQHF. Written as DNA, the CDR3 is TGTGCCAGCTCACCCCGACACGGCAATCAGCCCCAGCATTTT.

The chain uses TRBV14 and TRBJ2-5; 12 bases are a match to TRBD2. Per the germline V gene, CDR1 is SGHDN and CDR2 is FVKESK. J gave up 5 bases and V 5 bases, and 6 bases lay outside the gene matches. The CDR3 is 15 amino acids. CDR3 sequence reads: CASSKNLAGGETQYF. The DNA for the CDR3 is TGTGCCAGCAGCAAGAACCTAGCGGGAGGGGAGACCCAGTACTTC.

The chain is built from TRBV6-5 and TRBJ1-3, with no clear D. Trimming removed 6 bases from V and 0 bases from J, with 12 bases in between. Germline CDR1 is MNHEY and CDR2 is SVGAGI. CDR3 length: 15 amino acids. The CDR3 region is CASRLDYFSGNTIYF. CDR3 in DNA: TGTGCCAGCAGGCTCGACTATTTCTCTGGAAACACCATATATTTT.

V and J are TRBV18 and TRBJ2-7; D unresolved. The V end was cut by 1 base, the J end by 3 bases, with 10 bases between. The CDR3 spans 14 residues. Germline CDR1 reads KGHSH; CDR2 reads LQKENI. CDR3 DNA sequence: TGTGCCAGCTCACCACAATTGCCGGGCTACGAGCAGTACTTC. This translates into CASSPQLPGYEQYF.

This rearrangement joins TRBV11-3 to TRBJ1-4, with D tentatively TRBD1 (6 bases). The CDR3 sequence is 15 residues long. Germline V gene sequence: CDR1 SGHNT, CDR2 YENEEA. Trimming left V 4 bases short and J 4 bases short, with 13 bases between. This CDR3 is CASSSGELVNEKLFF. CDR3 in DNA: TGTGCCAGCAGCTCAGGGGAGCTAGTTAATGAAAAACTGTTTTTT. Complete variable domain (other parts from reference TRBV11-3 and TRBJ1-4): EAGVVQSPRYKIIEKKQPVAFWCNPISGHNTLYWYLQNLGQGPELLIRYENEEAVDDSQLPKDRFSAERLKGVDSTLKIQPAELGDSAVYLCASSSGELVNEKLFFGSGTQLSVL.

V is TRBV11-2 and J is TRBJ2-2, with D possibly matching TRBD2 (6 bases). The germline V gene has CDR1 SGHAT and CDR2 FQNNGV. V shed 4 bases and J shed 3 bases, with 15 bases lying between them. This CDR3 comprises 16 residues. CDR3 nucleotide sequence: TGTGCCAGCAGCTCCCCGGGTAGCGGTCACACCGGGGAGCTGTTTTTT. Its translation is CASSSPGSGHTGELFF.

The chain uses TRBV10-3 and TRBJ2-1, with 8 bases lining up with TRBD2. This CDR3 spans 11 amino acids. The V segment lost 4 bases and the J segment 10 bases; nucleotides outside the gene matches: 0. The germline CDR1 and CDR2 sequences are ENHRY and SYGVKD. The DNA for the CDR3 is TGTGCCATCAGTGGGACTAGCGAGCAGTTCTTC. Translation gives CAISGTSEQFF.

CDR3 sequence: CASTPGVAGYNEQFF. CDR3 bases: TGTGCCAGTACCCCCGGGGTAGCGGGGTACAATGAGCAGTTCTTC. The chain couples TRBV19 to TRBJ2-1, with 8 positions matching TRBD2. Germline CDR1 reads LNHDA; CDR2 reads SQIVND (reference sequence). This CDR3 comprises 15 residues. The V gene end was trimmed by 7 bases and the J gene end by 4 bases; junction bases not matched to a gene: 9.

This clone turned up a few times. The chain has TRBV5-1 and TRBJ1-1; a possible D gene is TRBD1 (5 bases). Trimming left V 2 bases short and J 3 bases short, with 11 bases between. CDR3 length: 14 amino acids. Germline CDR1 and CDR2: SGHRS and YFSETQ. The CDR3 region has the DNA TGCGCCAGCAGCTTTATGGCGGGGGACACTGAAGCTTTCTTT. Protein product: CASSFMAGDTEAFF.

The chain links TRBV7-2 to TRBJ2-7; 11 positions agree with TRBD1. This CDR3 comprises 13 residues. V lost 3 bases and J lost 7; bases outside the gene matches: 2. Germline V gene sequence: CDR1 SGHTA, CDR2 FQGNSA. CDR3 loop: CASSFGTGGEQYF. The CDR3 nucleotides read TGTGCCAGCAGCTTTGGGACAGGGGGAGAGCAGTACTTC.

The J gene is TRBJ2-7, the V gene TRBV19; a possible D gene is TRBD1 (5 bases). There are 14 residues in the CDR3. Germline V gives CDR1 LNHDA, CDR2 SQIVND (reference sequence). The V end lost 6 bases, the J end lost 3 bases, and 15 bases lay between the germline ends. CDR3 residues: CASSEGAYNYEQYF. The CDR3 DNA sequence: TGTGCCAGTAGCGAAGGGGCCTACAACTACGAGCAGTACTTC.

This clone was counted between two and nine times. The V gene is TRBV11-1, the J gene TRBJ1-3; possibly TRBD1 for D (5 bases). The germline V gene has CDR1 SGHAT and CDR2 FQDESV (reference sequence). CDR3 length: 15 amino acids. V was cut by 5 bases and J by 0 bases, with 11 bases left in between. The chain's CDR3 is CASSADSYSGNTIYF. The CDR3 nucleotides are TGTGCCAGCAGCGCCGACAGCTACTCTGGAAACACCATATATTTT.